The rows below give T cell receptor beta chains drawn from one sample of a study of blood T cell repertoires in COVID-19. TCRdb's table, derived via immunoSEQ multiplex PCR, lists solely in-frame clones and lacks some. The sample yields roughly 200,000 clones, about 81% seen once. Material for sequencing was peripheral blood. The receptors were gathered from a woman over 75 with COVID-19, enrolled during active disease. Both conserved end residues are part of each CDR3. Fields, in order: V gene, D gene, J gene, clone size, CDR3 DNA, CDR3 protein. A D gene is named only where the DNA matches it firmly. Clone size is shown for a subset of rows, as once, few, many or a class of expanded clone.

>TRBV19|TRBD2|TRBJ2-1|NA
TGTGCCAGTAGCAAAGCGGGAGGTACCTACAATGAGCAGTTCTTC
CASSKAGGTYNEQFF
>TRBV7-9|TRBD1|TRBJ1-2|NA
TGTGCCAGCAGCCCCCGGACAGGGTGGGGCTATGGCTACACCTTC
CASSPRTGWGYGYTF
>TRBV10-3|NA|TRBJ2-1|NA
TGTGCCATCAGTGAGTCGACGGGAAATGAGCAGTTCTTC
CAISESTGNEQFF
>TRBV19|NA|TRBJ1-3|few
TGTGCCAGTAGCGAGTCCTCTGGAAACACCATATATTTT
CASSESSGNTIYF
>TRBV24-1|TRBD2|TRBJ2-3|NA
TGTGCCACCAGTGACCTGCGGACTAGCGGAAAGATGGATACGCAGTATTTT
CATSDLRTSGKMDTQYF
>TRBV12-3/TRBV12-4|NA|TRBJ2-7|NA
TGTGCCAGCGCAGGGCGGTCATTCTACGAGCAGTACTTC
CASAGRSFYEQYF
>TRBV28|TRBD2|TRBJ2-3|NA
TGTGCCAGCAGTCCATGGACTAGCGGGATCACAGATACGCAGTATTTT
CASSPWTSGITDTQYF
>TRBV6-5|NA|TRBJ1-4|NA
TGTGCCAGCAGTTACCGGGAGGGGGCAACTAATGAAAAACTGTTTTTT
CASSYREGATNEKLFF
>TRBV18|TRBD2|TRBJ2-1|few
TGTGCCAGCTCACCGCCAGGGACTAGCGGGAACTCCTACAATGAGCAGTTCTTC
CASSPPGTSGNSYNEQFF
>TRBV5-1|TRBD1|TRBJ2-2|NA
TGCGCCAGCAGCTTGGACGGGACAGTGAACACCGGGGAGCTGTTTTTT
CASSLDGTVNTGELFF
>TRBV3-1/TRBV3-2|NA|TRBJ2-7|once
TGTGCCAGCAGCCAGCCGGGGGACTTCTCCTACGAGCAGTACTTC
CASSQPGDFSYEQYF
>TRBV28|NA|TRBJ2-1|NA
TGTGCCAGCAGTTACGAGGGCTCCTACAATGAGCAGTTCTTC
CASSYEGSYNEQFF
>TRBV9|NA|TRBJ2-2|NA
TGTGCCAGCAAACGGGGGTGGAACACCGGGGAGCTGTTTTTT
CASKRGWNTGELFF
>TRBV30|NA|TRBJ1-4|NA
TGTGCCTGGAGTGTACAGGATAATGAAAAACTGTTTTTT
CAWSVQDNEKLFF
>TRBV30|NA|TRBJ2-1|NA
TGTGCCTGGAGTGTAGTCAGTTACAATGAGCAGTTCTTC
CAWSVVSYNEQFF
>TRBV15|NA|TRBJ1-1|NA
TGTGCCACCAGCCGACGGGGGAGGGACACTGAAGCTTTCTTT
CATSRRGRDTEAFF
>TRBV11-2|TRBD1|TRBJ1-6|NA
TGTGCCAGCAGCTTAGTGAGTGGGACAGGGGGTTTGTCACCCCTCCACTTT
CASSLVSGTGGLSPLHF
>TRBV18|NA|TRBJ2-3|NA
TGTGCCAGCTCACCAGGTGGAGCGGGCCGGTGGCGTACGCAGTATTTT
CASSPGGAGRWRTQYF
>TRBV28|NA|TRBJ2-7|NA
TGTGCCAGCAGTTTTGATCCGAGTCGAACCTACGAGCAGTACTTC
CASSFDPSRTYEQYF
>TRBV3-1/TRBV3-2|TRBD1|TRBJ1-4|NA
TGTGCCAGCAGCTGGGGACAGGCTAATGAAAAACTGTTTTTT
CASSWGQANEKLFF
>TRBV4-3|TRBD2|TRBJ2-2|few
TGCGCCAGCAGCCAAGTCCCAGCGGGGGACCACACCGGGGAGCTGTTTTTT
CASSQVPAGDHTGELFF
>TRBV4-1|TRBD2|TRBJ2-1|once
TGCGCCAGCAGCCTCGGACTAGCGGGAGGGCCGCAGTTCTTC
CASSLGLAGGPQFF
>TRBV2|TRBD2|TRBJ2-1|NA
TGTGCCAGCAGTGAACAACTAGCGGGGTCAAATGAGCAGTTCTTC
CASSEQLAGSNEQFF
>TRBV27|NA|TRBJ2-7|few
TGTGCCAGCAGTTTACAGGGGCATGGCTACGAGCAGTACTTC
CASSLQGHGYEQYF
>TRBV29-1|TRBD2|TRBJ2-1|NA
TGCAGCGTTGAGGGCGGGGGGGATACGTACAATGAGCAGTTCTTC
CSVEGGGDTYNEQFF
>TRBV6-5|NA|TRBJ2-1|few
TGTGCCAGCAGTTATGCACGCTATTCCTACAATGAGCAGTTCTTC
CASSYARYSYNEQFF
>TRBV27|NA|TRBJ2-3|NA
TGTGCCAGCAGTTTGTCCAGAACAGATACGCAGTATTTT
CASSLSRTDTQYF
>TRBV7-3|TRBD2|TRBJ2-5|NA
TGTGCCAGCAGCCTAGCGGGGGGAGGAGAAGAGACCCAGTACTTC
CASSLAGGGEETQYF
>TRBV7-2|TRBD1|TRBJ1-2|NA
TGTGCCAGCAGCCTACAGGGACAGCCCACAATCTATGGCTACACCTTC
CASSLQGQPTIYGYTF
>TRBV27|TRBD2|TRBJ2-1|NA
TGTGCCAGCAGTTTATTTAACGGGCTAGCGGGGGGGCGGTCCTACAATGAGCAGTTCTTC
CASSLFNGLAGGRSYNEQFF
>TRBV19|NA|TRBJ2-2|NA
TGTGCCAGTAGTATAGGCTACCAGAACACCGGGGAGCTGTTTTTT
CASSIGYQNTGELFF
>TRBV19|NA|TRBJ2-3|NA
TGTGCCAGTAGTACCGTTCAAATGAGGGATACGCAGTATTTT
CASSTVQMRDTQYF
>TRBV7-9|NA|TRBJ1-2|NA
TGTGCCAGCAGAAAGGTTGAGGGCTCCAACTATGGCTACACCTTC
CASRKVEGSNYGYTF
>TRBV19|TRBD1|TRBJ1-5|NA
TGTGCCAGTAGTAGACAGGGGGCCGGCAATCAGCCCCAGCATTTT
CASSRQGAGNQPQHF
>TRBV2|TRBD2|TRBJ2-1|NA
TGTGCCAGCAGTGATGCTAGCGGGAGTGATGAGCAGTTCTTC
CASSDASGSDEQFF
>TRBV28|TRBD2|TRBJ2-7|NA
TGTGCCAGCAGTTACCCCTACTTAGCGGGAGGGCACGAGCAGTACTTC
CASSYPYLAGGHEQYF
>TRBV5-5|TRBD2|TRBJ2-1|NA
TGTGCCAGCAGCTTGGTACTAGCGGGAGGGCCCTTCTTC
CASSLVLAGGPFF
>TRBV5-6|NA|TRBJ1-2|NA
TGTGCCAGCAGCTTGGGGGGACAAAACTATGGCTACACCTTC
CASSLGGQNYGYTF
>TRBV6-4|TRBD1|TRBJ2-3|once
TGTGCCAGCAGTGCGGGACAGGGGGCAGCAGATACGCAGTATTTT
CASSAGQGAADTQYF
>TRBV4-3|NA|TRBJ1-1|NA
TGCGCCAGCAGCCGCCAGACAGAGACTGAAGCTTTCTTT
CASSRQTETEAFF
>TRBV19|TRBD2|TRBJ2-1|NA
TGTGCCAGTAGCCGGACTAGCGGGGGGGCCTGGGACTACAATGAGCAGTTCTTC
CASSRTSGGAWDYNEQFF
>TRBV4-2|TRBD2|TRBJ2-6|NA
TGTGCCAGCAGCCGCCTTCTAGCGGGAGGGCTTGGGGCCAACGTCCTGACTTTC
CASSRLLAGGLGANVLTF
>TRBV4-1|NA|TRBJ2-7|NA
TGCGCCAGCAGCCAAGATAGGGGCACAGGGTACGAGTACTTC
CASSQDRGTGYEYF
>TRBV5-1|NA|TRBJ1-2|NA
TGCGCCAGCAGCTCCGGACAAACGCACTATGGCTACACCTTC
CASSSGQTHYGYTF
>TRBV12-3/TRBV12-4|NA|TRBJ2-6|few
TGTGCCAGCAGCAACTCTGGGGCCAACGTCCTGACTTTC
CASSNSGANVLTF
>TRBV28|NA|TRBJ1-1|NA
TGTGCCAGCAGTTCCCCGGTGAACACTGAAGCTTTCTTT
CASSSPVNTEAFF
>TRBV19|TRBD2|TRBJ2-7|once
TGTGCCAGTAGTATAGAGGCTAGCGGGGACACCTACGAGCAGTACTTC
CASSIEASGDTYEQYF